These 20 T cell receptor beta chains share one sample of origin, sequenced in a study of T-cell memory formation after mild COVID-19. MiXCR was run by TCRdb on the 5' RACE reads, yielding one entry per CDR3 protein. In the table there are under 250,000 distinct CDR3 sequences, around 8.8% of which are singletons. Sequencing input: PBMCs or a T cell subset sorted from them (not recorded which). The source is a man in his late teens or twenties who had mild COVID-19 (a few samples of this study predate the infection). Cell type and time point are not known.

In its sample, this clonotype was seen a few times. The chain recombines TRBV6-4 with TRBJ1-2; a weak D match, TRBD1 (6 bases). This CDR3 has 13 amino acids. Germline CDR1 reads MRHNA; CDR2 reads SNTAGT. Deletions cut 6 bases from V and 8 bases from J, with 16 bases between. The CDR3 region is CASRSQGVGGYTF. The CDR3 DNA sequence: TGTGCCAGCAGATCACAGGGTGTAGGAGGCTACACCTTC.

The chain recombines TRBV6-6 with TRBJ2-7, with D uncertain. Germline CDR1 reads MNHNY; CDR2 reads SVGAGI (reference sequence). The CDR3 is 14 residues long. V was cut by 5 bases and J by 0 bases, with 11 bases left in between. The CDR3 DNA is TGTGCCAGCAGTCCAAGCGCGGTCTCCTACGAGCAGTACTTC. Protein: CASSPSAVSYEQYF.

This clonotype was seen a few times. The CDR3 DNA follows: TGCGCCAGCAGCCTAACCGGGACAGGGGTTGGCTACACCTTC. It is translated as CASSLTGTGVGYTF. The rearrangement uses TRBV4-3 and TRBJ1-2, with 10 bases aligning to TRBD1. Germline CDR1 and CDR2: LGHNA and YSLEER. V lost 4 bases, J lost 7 bases, and 6 bases stayed unmatched. The CDR3 is 14 amino acids.

This sequence joins TRBV5-5 and TRBJ1-5, with TRBD1 matching over 8 bases. J gave up 5 bases and V 4 bases, and 11 bases lay outside the gene matches. The CDR3 sequence is 16 residues long. The germline V gene encodes CDR1 SGHKS and CDR2 YYEKEE (reference sequence). As DNA, the CDR3 is TGTGCCAGCAGCGATCCAAGGACAGGGTGGGATCAGCCCCAGCATTTT. Encoded protein: CASSDPRTGWDQPQHF.

The chain links TRBV12-3 or TRBV12-4 to TRBJ2-5, with D perhaps matching TRBD1 or TRBD2 (5 bases each). V dropped 5 bases and J dropped 0 bases, with 16 bases sitting between them. CDR3 length equals 16 residues. The CDR3 spells CASSRGNSVYQETQYF. CDR3 DNA: TGTGCCAGCAGTCGGGGCAACTCAGTGTACCAAGAGACCCAGTACTTC.

Only a few counts were recorded for this clonotype. The J gene is TRBJ2-3, the V gene TRBV27; D is unresolved. Looked up from germline, CDR1 is MNHEY and CDR2 is SMNVEV (reference sequence). The CDR3 sequence is 13 residues long. Trimming left V 4 bases short and J 0 bases short, with 5 bases between. DNA for the CDR3: TGTGCCAGCAGTTCCTCAAGCACAGATACGCAGTATTTT. It codes for CASSSSSTDTQYF.

In its sample, this clonotype was seen many times. The chain recombines TRBV7-2 with TRBJ2-3; possible D gene TRBD2, 6 bases. Germline V gene sequence: CDR1 SGHTA, CDR2 FQGNSA. This CDR3 contains 15 residues. Deletions cut 1 base from V and 4 bases from J, with 12 bases between. CDR3 sequence (DNA): TGTGCCAGCAGCTTAGGGGCGGGGTTGGCAGATACGCAGTATTTT. As protein: CASSLGAGLADTQYF.

This clonotype has a handful of counts. The chain has TRBV9 and TRBJ2-1; unclear D gene. The germline V gene has CDR1 SGDLS and CDR2 YYNGEE. The CDR3 sequence is 11 residues long. Trimming pared 4 bases from V and 10 bases from J, leaving 9 bases between. The CDR3 region is CASSPSGEQFF. CDR3 DNA: TGTGCCAGCAGCCCCTCCGGGGAGCAGTTCTTC.

The table lists this clonotype with a few counts. The chain is built from TRBV5-1 and TRBJ2-2; tentatively, D is TRBD1 or TRBD2 (5 bases each). This CDR3 comprises 16 residues. Germline V gives CDR1 SGHRS, CDR2 YFSETQ. Trimming took 6 bases from V and 0 from J, leaving 15 bases between them. DNA for the CDR3: TGCGCCAGCATGGTCCGGGGCCCCTCGAACACCGGGGAGCTGTTTTTT. Protein: CASMVRGPSNTGELFF. Filled out from reference TRBV5-1 and TRBJ2-2, the complete variable domain reads KAGVTQTPRYLIKTRGQQVTLSCSPISGHRSVSWYQQTPGQGLQFLFEYFSETQRNKGNFPGRFSGRQFSNSRSEMNVSTLELGDSALYLCASMVRGPSNTGELFFGEGSRLTVL.

The chain couples TRBV20-1 to TRBJ2-7; TRBD1 aligns across 9 bases. This CDR3 has 14 amino acids. The germline V gene encodes CDR1 DFQATT and CDR2 SNEGSKA (reference sequence). The V segment lost 1 base and the J segment 2 bases; nucleotides outside the gene matches: 3. The CDR3 is CSARAHRGPYEQYV. The CDR3 nucleotides read TGCAGTGCTAGAGCCCACAGGGGGCCCTACGAGCAGTACGTC.

This clonotype was seen more than once but under ten times. The chain employs TRBV9 and TRBJ1-2; no definite D call. V was cut by 3 bases and J by 7 bases, with 19 bases left in between. CDR1 and CDR2 from the germline V gene are SGDLS and YYNGEE. The CDR3 has 15 amino acids. Here the CDR3 reads CASSADFRRSGGYTF. As DNA, the CDR3 is TGTGCCAGCAGCGCCGATTTTAGGCGTAGTGGTGGCTACACCTTC. The variable domain in full, with the rest retrieved from reference TRBV9 and TRBJ1-2, is DSGVTQTPKHLITATGQRVTLRCSPRSGDLSVYWYQQSLDQGLQFLIQYYNGEERAKGNILERFSAQQFPDLHSELNLSSLELGDSALYFCASSADFRRSGGYTFGSGTRLTVV.

The chain joins TRBV6-6 to TRBJ2-5; D is ambiguous. V was trimmed by 2 bases and J by 4 bases, leaving 8 bases between them. Germline-derived CDR1 and CDR2 are MNHNY and SVGAGI (reference sequence). This CDR3 has 13 residues. CDR3 protein: CASSYVWGETQYF. As DNA, the CDR3 is TGTGCCAGCAGTTACGTGTGGGGAGAGACCCAGTACTTC.

The sample holds many counts of this clonotype. This sequence joins TRBV6-2 or TRBV6-3 and TRBJ2-5; possibly TRBD1 for D (6 bases). CDR1 is MNHEY and CDR2 is SVGEGT in the germline V gene. V gave up 7 bases and J gave up 4 bases, with 13 bases separating them. The CDR3 covers 13 residues. CDR3 loop: CASTNVRGETQYF. The DNA of the CDR3 is TGTGCCAGCACCAACGTCAGGGGAGAGACCCAGTACTTC.

The V and J genes are TRBV20-1 and TRBJ2-7; unclear D gene. Trimming removed 3 bases from V and 7 bases from J, with 13 bases in between. The CDR3 covers 12 residues. The germline CDR1 and CDR2 sequences are DFQATT and SNEGSKA (reference sequence). For the CDR3, the DNA is TGCAGTGCTAGGGTCTCCTTGACTGAGCAGTACGTC. It translates to CSARVSLTEQYV.

Points on this clonotype: At one end, the junction sequence differs from germline, possibly due to a read error. The CDR3 sequence is CASSQESRWAGNTQAFF. For the CDR3, the DNA is TGTGCCAGCAGCCAAGAAAGCCGGTGGGCTGGGAACACTCAAGCTTTCTTT. The chain has TRBV4-2 and TRBJ1-1; D call uncertain. The CDR3 is made up of 17 amino acids. Germline CDR1 and CDR2: LGHNA and YNFKEQ.

The V call is TRBV6-2 or TRBV6-3, the J call TRBJ2-2; a weak D match, TRBD1 (6 bases). Germline lookup yields CDR1 MNHEY and CDR2 SVGEGT. V gave up 6 bases and J gave up 4 bases, with 12 bases separating them. The CDR3 extends over 14 amino acids. The chain's CDR3 is CASRTAGVTGELFF. The CDR3 DNA reads TGTGCCAGCAGAACGGCAGGGGTCACCGGGGAGCTGTTTTTT.

Many counts were recorded for this clonotype. V usage is TRBV2 and J usage is TRBJ1-1; no definite D call. V lost 7 bases and J 1 base, leaving 13 bases between the germline ends. This CDR3 is built from 14 residues. CDR1 is SNHLY, CDR2 FYNNEI, per germline. CDR3 region: CASNPGQQNTEAFF. The DNA for the CDR3 is TGTGCCAGCAACCCCGGTCAGCAGAACACTGAAGCTTTCTTT.

This clonotype was picked up a small number of times. This CDR3 is CASSIIGQRGVPDTQYF. The CDR3 DNA reads TGTGCCAGCAGCATTATCGGACAGCGAGGGGTGCCAGATACGCAGTATTTT. The chain joins TRBV11-2 to TRBJ2-3; tentatively, D is TRBD1 (6 bases). Trimming left V 5 bases short and J 4 bases short, with 22 bases between. The CDR3 sequence is 17 residues long. Germline assignment: CDR1 SGHAT and CDR2 FQNNGV.

J is TRBJ1-2 and V is TRBV7-2, with D uncertain. V was trimmed by 1 base and J by 1 base, leaving 7 bases between them. CDR3 size: 14 residues. The germline CDR1 and CDR2 sequences are SGHTA and FQGNSA. CDR3 sequence: CASSLGRVNYGYTF. CDR3 bases: TGTGCCAGCAGCTTAGGAAGGGTTAACTATGGCTACACCTTC.

The V gene is TRBV18, the J gene TRBJ2-7, with D perhaps assigned TRBD1 or TRBD2 (7 bases each). Trimming shortened V by 6 bases and J by 4 bases, and 16 bases separated the two germline ends. The CDR3 loop spans 14 amino acids. CDR1 and CDR2 (germline): KGHSH, LQKENI. CDR3 coding DNA: TGTGCCAGCTCGGCGGGGAGGGGGCTGTACGAGCAGTACTTC. The encoded protein is CASSAGRGLYEQYF.